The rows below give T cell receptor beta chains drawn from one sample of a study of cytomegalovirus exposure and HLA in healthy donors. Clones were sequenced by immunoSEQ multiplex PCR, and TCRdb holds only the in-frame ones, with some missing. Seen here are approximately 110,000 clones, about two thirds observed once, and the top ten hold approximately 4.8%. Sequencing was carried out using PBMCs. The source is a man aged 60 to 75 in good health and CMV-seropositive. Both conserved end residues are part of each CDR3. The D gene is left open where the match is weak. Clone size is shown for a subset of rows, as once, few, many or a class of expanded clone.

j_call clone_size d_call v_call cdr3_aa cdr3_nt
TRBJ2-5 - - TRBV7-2 CASSSGAAGLETQYF TGTGCCAGCAGCTCGGGAGCGGCGGGGCTTGAGACCCAGTACTTC
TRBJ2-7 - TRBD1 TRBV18 CASSPGTGSAYEQYF TGTGCCAGCTCACCAGGGACAGGGAGTGCCTACGAGCAGTACTTC
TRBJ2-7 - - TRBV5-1 CASSLRESYEQYF TGCGCCAGCAGCCTCAGGGAATCCTACGAGCAGTACTTC
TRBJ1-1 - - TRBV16 CASSPRQMNTEAFF TGTGCCAGCAGCCCTAGACAGATGAACACTGAAGCTTTCTTT
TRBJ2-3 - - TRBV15 CATSRDPLERLADTQYF TGTGCCACCAGCAGAGATCCCCTAGAGCGCCTCGCAGATACGCAGTATTTT
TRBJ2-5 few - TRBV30 CAWSPKGWGNRETQYF TGTGCCTGGAGCCCTAAGGGGTGGGGTAATCGGGAGACCCAGTACTTC
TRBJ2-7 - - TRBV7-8 CASSHGEVSYEQYF TGTGCCAGCAGCCACGGTGAGGTCTCCTACGAGCAGTACTTC
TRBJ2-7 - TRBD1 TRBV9 CAGGPGQGFDEQYF TGTGCCGGGGGGCCGGGACAGGGGTTTGACGAGCAGTACTTC
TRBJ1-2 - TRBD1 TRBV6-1 CASSETGVRSYTF TGTGCCAGCAGTGAAACAGGGGTGAGGAGCTACACCTTC
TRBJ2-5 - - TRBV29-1 CSLRGKQETQYF TGCAGCTTGAGAGGGAAGCAAGAGACCCAGTACTTC
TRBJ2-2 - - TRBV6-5 CASRRTNTGELFF TGTGCCAGCAGGAGGACGAACACCGGGGAGCTGTTTTTT
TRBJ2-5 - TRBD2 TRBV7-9 CASSLEGGQETQYF TGTGCCAGCAGCTTAGAGGGAGGGCAAGAGACCCAGTACTTC
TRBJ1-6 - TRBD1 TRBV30 CAWSLPPGQGTGSPLHF TGTGCCTGGAGTTTACCTCCGGGACAGGGGACGGGCTCACCCCTCCACTTT
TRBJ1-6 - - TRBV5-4 CASSSRGRNSPLHF TGTGCCAGCAGCTCCCGGGGAAGGAATTCACCCCTCCACTTT
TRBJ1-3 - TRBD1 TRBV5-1 CASSFQGATGNTIYF TGCGCCAGCAGCTTCCAGGGGGCAACTGGAAACACCATATATTTT
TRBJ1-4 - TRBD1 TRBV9 CASSPGTGGATNEKLFF TGTGCCAGCAGCCCCGGGACAGGGGGTGCAACTAATGAAAAACTGTTTTTT
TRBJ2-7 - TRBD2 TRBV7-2 CASSLDPGGEREQYF TGTGCCAGCAGCTTAGATCCCGGGGGGGAGAGGGAGCAGTACTTC
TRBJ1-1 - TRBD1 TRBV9 CASSPPSGARGDTEAFF TGTGCCAGCAGCCCCCCATCCGGGGCCAGGGGGGACACTGAAGCTTTCTTT
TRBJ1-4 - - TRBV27 CASSFAGGASNEKLFF TGTGCCAGCAGTTTTGCTGGGGGGGCTTCTAATGAAAAACTGTTTTTT
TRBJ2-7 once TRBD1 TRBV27 CASSSGQRTREQYF TGTGCCAGCAGCTCGGGACAGAGAACGCGCGAGCAGTACTTC
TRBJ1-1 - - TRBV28 CASIQNVNTEAFF TGTGCCAGCATTCAGAACGTGAACACTGAAGCTTTCTTT
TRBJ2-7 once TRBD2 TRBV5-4 CASSRAPGGSYEQYF TGTGCCAGCAGCCGCGCCCCGGGGGGCTCCTACGAGCAGTACTTC